The 20 T cell receptor beta chains below all came from one sample that was sequenced in a study of T cell repertoires in aging, cancer and after chemotherapy. TRB rearrangements spanning V, D and J were amplified using mixed TRB-A/B primers. Each CDR3 protein gets one entry after TCRdb re-called the multiplex PCR reads with MiXCR. The data contain several thousand distinct CDR3 sequences, roughly 32% of them singletons. TCR beta rearrangements were amplified from peripheral blood genomic DNA. The specimen was blood. The receptors originated from a human donor in good health.

The table lists this clonotype with a few counts. The chain recombines TRBV6-4 with TRBJ1-1; D ambiguous. V was pared by 3 bases and J by 4 bases, with 9 bases between. CDR1 and CDR2 (germline): MRHNA, SNTAGT. The CDR3 sequence is 13 residues long. CDR3 nucleotide sequence: TGTGCCAGCAGTGATTTTCCGGGCACTGAAGCTTTCTTT. It translates to CASSDFPGTEAFF.

This clonotype was observed a handful of times. The genes are TRBV7-9 and TRBJ1-2, with D hard to call. The CDR3 is 13 amino acids. The V gene's germline CDR1 is SEHNR and CDR2 FQNEAQ (reference sequence). The germline V and J ends were trimmed by 0 bases and 6 bases, with 8 bases remaining between them. Here the CDR3 DNA reads TGTGCCAGCAGCTTAGCTCGAGTCCATGGCTACACCTTC. This codes for CASSLARVHGYTF.

The J gene is TRBJ2-2, the V gene TRBV12-3 or TRBV12-4; 8 nucleotides align to TRBD1. The CDR3 totals 15 residues. The junction had 7 bases not matched to a gene; V was cut back by 3 bases and J by 7 bases. The CDR3 DNA reads as TGTGCCAGCAGTTTGACAGGGGTGACGATCGGGGAGCTGTTTTTT. Translation gives CASSLTGVTIGELFF.

The rearrangement joins TRBV6-1 to TRBJ1-5, with unresolved D. CDR1 and CDR2 (germline): MNHNS, SASEGT. The ends were cut back, 10 bases at V and 3 bases at J, with 16 bases in the middle. The CDR3 runs 14 residues. CDR3 loop: CATCVRSNNQPQHF. CDR3 bases: TGTGCCACCTGCGTTAGATCCAACAATCAGCCCCAGCATTTT.

This clonotype was counted only a few times. The rearrangement uses TRBV19 and TRBJ1-2, with 10 bases aligning to TRBD1. The CDR3 totals 19 residues. J gave up 2 bases and V 4 bases, and 16 bases lay outside the gene matches. Per the germline V gene, CDR1 is LNHDA and CDR2 is SQIVND (reference sequence). The CDR3 nucleotides read TGTGCCAGTAGTAAGGGCACGGGACAGGGGAGTCGCGGGAACTATGGCTACACCTTC. Translation gives CASSKGTGQGSRGNYGYTF.

A note on this clonotype: At one of its ends the junction is not consistent with the germline gene, which may arise from a read error. This sequence joins TRBV20-1 and TRBJ2-1; a weak D match, TRBD2 (6 bases). Germline V CDR1 and CDR2: DFQATT, SNEGSKA (reference sequence). This CDR3 has 13 amino acids. The CDR3 loop reads CSLGTFSDNEQSF. CDR3 sequence (DNA): TGCAGCCTTGGGACTTTCTCAGACAATGAGCAGTCCTTC.

Within the sample, this clonotype is large. This chain uses TRBV6-5 with TRBJ1-2, with D uncertain. CDR3 size: 15 residues. Germline V gene lookup returns CDR1 MNHEY and CDR2 SVGAGI. Trimming removed 6 bases at V and 4 bases at J, with 18 bases between. CDR3 sequence reads: CASRGLTGPRYGYTF. As DNA, the CDR3 is TGTGCCAGCAGGGGTCTCACCGGGCCTCGCTATGGCTACACCTTC.

This clonotype counts as medium-sized. The CDR3 nucleotides read TGCAGCGTTGAACAGGGACTTGGAAACACTGAAGCTTTCTTT. Translation: CSVEQGLGNTEAFF. The chain recombines TRBV29-1 with TRBJ1-1, with D possibly TRBD1 on 5 matching bases. Germline V gives CDR1 SQVTM, CDR2 ANQGSEA. V lost 2 bases and J 2 bases, leaving 12 bases between the germline ends. This CDR3 has 14 amino acids.

There are a few counts of this clonotype. The chain has TRBV20-1 and TRBJ2-5; D gene ambiguous. Looked up from germline, CDR1 is DFQATT and CDR2 is SNEGSKA (reference sequence). The CDR3 has 10 amino acids. Trimming cost V 4 bases and J 5 bases, with 5 bases left between them. CDR3 coding DNA: TGCAGTGCTATTGATGAGACCCAGTACTTC. This sequence encodes CSAIDETQYF.

The chain links TRBV5-1 to TRBJ1-1; maybe TRBD1 (5 bases). This CDR3 has 14 residues. Between the trimmed V and J ends, which lost 1 base and 6 bases, there was a span of 13 bases. Germline V gives CDR1 SGHRS, CDR2 YFSETQ. CDR3 sequence: CASSLMGEGPEAFF. CDR3 coding DNA: TGCGCCAGCAGCTTGATGGGGGAAGGTCCTGAAGCTTTCTTT.

The chain combines TRBV20-1 with TRBJ2-3; no definite D call. The germline gives CDR1 DFQATT, CDR2 SNEGSKA (reference sequence). The CDR3 contains 12 residues. The V and J ends lost 6 bases and 6 bases respectively, with 13 bases between them. The CDR3 region is CSALLLGDTQYF. The CDR3 nucleotides are TGCAGTGCCCTCCTATTAGGGGATACGCAGTATTTT.

This clonotype has just a few counts. The genes are TRBV7-9 and TRBJ2-5; D is unresolved. Germline V gives CDR1 SEHNR, CDR2 FQNEAQ (reference sequence). Trimming took off 7 bases at V and 0 bases at J, with 18 bases between the two ends. The CDR3 has 16 residues. In DNA form, the CDR3 reads TGTGCCAGCATCCCCCCGACGATCCTTTACCAAGAGACCCAGTACTTC. Protein sequence: CASIPPTILYQETQYF.

The chain links TRBV28 to TRBJ2-7; tentatively, D is TRBD2 (6 bases). The CDR3 is 13 residues long. Deletions cut 10 bases from V and 7 bases from J, with 20 bases between. CDR1 and CDR2 from the germline V gene are MDHEN and SYDVKM. The CDR3 loop is CATTRVLAGEQYF. As DNA, the CDR3 is TGTGCCACCACCCGGGTACTGGCGGGGGAGCAGTACTTC.

The chain employs TRBV12-3 or TRBV12-4 and TRBJ2-7; D is perhaps TRBD1 (6 bases). The CDR3 is 13 residues long. Trimming pared 5 bases from V and 6 bases from J, leaving 14 bases between. CDR3 amino acids: CASSAVQGSEQYF. CDR3 nucleotides: TGTGCCAGCAGTGCTGTACAGGGCTCCGAGCAGTACTTC.

This clonotype was seen a few times. This sequence joins TRBV30 and TRBJ2-5; TRBD2 aligns across 13 bases. The CDR3 is made up of 16 amino acids. J gave up 5 bases and V 5 bases, and 11 bases lay outside the gene matches. Germline V gene data show CDR1 as GTSNPN and CDR2 as SVGIG (reference sequence). CDR3 DNA: TGTGCCTGGGGCCGCGGGACTAGCGGGGCCCAGGAGACCCAGTACTTC. Its protein product is CAWGRGTSGAQETQYF.

This clonotype was seen more than once but under ten times. The chain combines TRBV10-3 with TRBJ1-2, with D tentatively TRBD1 (6 bases). Per germline, CDR1 ENHRY and CDR2 SYGVKD. Trimming took 1 base from V and 6 from J, leaving 9 bases between them. The CDR3 length is 13 residues. This CDR3 is CAISEWTVDGYTF. The CDR3 region has the DNA TGTGCCATCAGTGAGTGGACAGTCGATGGCTACACCTTC.

This clonotype was seen once. V usage is TRBV5-1 and J usage is TRBJ2-1; the D is unclear. Germline V gene lookup returns CDR1 SGHRS and CDR2 YFSETQ. Trimming shortened V by 0 bases and J by 1 base, and 2 bases separated the two germline ends. The CDR3 is 13 residues long. CDR3 in amino acids: CASSLGSYNEQFF. CDR3 nucleotides: TGCGCCAGCAGCTTGGGGTCCTACAATGAGCAGTTCTTC.

This clonotype has more than one count but fewer than ten. J is TRBJ2-5 and V is TRBV5-6; D uncertain. Germline CDR1 SGHDT, CDR2 YYEEEE. Trimming pared 4 bases from V and 0 bases from J, leaving 7 bases between. The CDR3 spans 13 residues. The CDR3 protein is CASSPSYQETQYF. Written as DNA, the CDR3 is TGTGCCAGCAGCCCCTCGTACCAAGAGACCCAGTACTTC.

The CDR3 sequence is CASSPGGPYNEQFF. The CDR3 DNA follows: TGTGCCAGCAGCCCCGGGGGGCCTTACAATGAGCAGTTCTTC. The rearrangement uses TRBV5-4 and TRBJ2-1; D might be TRBD2 (7 bases). The CDR3 has 14 amino acids. Trimming removed 4 bases from V and 4 bases from J, with 12 bases in between. Germline values: CDR1 SGHNT, CDR2 YYREEE (reference sequence).

The chain employs TRBV11-2 and TRBJ2-1; D uncertain. V lost 4 bases to trimming and J lost 5 bases, with 9 bases between them. The CDR3 is made up of 13 amino acids. CDR1 and CDR2 from the germline V gene are SGHAT and FQNNGV. Written as DNA, the CDR3 is TGTGCCAGCAGCTACCGGGCCGACAATGAGCAGTTCTTC. It is translated as CASSYRADNEQFF.